Presented here are 18 T cell receptor beta chains from one specimen sequenced in a study of blood T cells in healthy people across ages. PCR was performed a second time for about 7 to 12 cycles using a sample-barcoded 5' primer and a J-beta primer mix. TCRdb re-derived calls from the 5' RACE reads in MiXCR, one entry per CDR3 protein. The sample lists over 600,000 distinct CDR3 sequences, around three fifths occurring once. Source material: blood. These TCRs come from a man between 40 and 49 years old in good health.

V usage is TRBV29-1 and J usage is TRBJ2-5, with 14 bases identical to TRBD2. Looked up from germline, CDR1 is SQVTM and CDR2 is ANQGSEA. With 1 base clipped from V and 0 bases from J, the junction kept 4 bases outside the gene matches. This CDR3 region has 17 residues. This chain's CDR3 is CSVEGTSGGRYQETQYF. The CDR3 nucleotides are TGCAGCGTTGAAGGGACTAGCGGGGGGAGGTACCAAGAGACCCAGTACTTC.

The chain is built from TRBV29-1 and TRBJ1-5; TRBD1 matches 8 bases. Trimming at V came to 7 bases and at J to 1 base, leaving 6 bases not matched to a gene. The CDR3 runs to 14 residues. Germline values: CDR1 SQVTM, CDR2 ANQGSEA. The CDR3 loop is CSATDRASNQPQHF. The CDR3 DNA reads as TGCAGCGCCACGGACAGGGCAAGCAATCAGCCCCAGCATTTT.

As to this clonotype: The germline gene is not matched at one end of the junction; a read error may be the cause. The CDR3 loop is CVTSRAADYGYTF. CDR3 nucleotide sequence: TGTGTCACCAGCAGAGCTGCGGATTATGGCTACACCTTC. This chain joins TRBV15 and TRBJ1-2; D remains unclear. From germline, CDR1 is LNHNV and CDR2 YYDKDF (reference sequence). The CDR3 runs 13 residues.

The gene calls are TRBV5-8 and TRBJ2-1; 14 nucleotides agree with TRBD2. Germline CDR1 is SGHTS and CDR2 is YDEGEE. The CDR3 runs to 15 residues. J was trimmed by 8 bases and V by 5 bases; bases with no gene match: 6. Here the CDR3 DNA reads TGTGCCAGCAGTCCATGGACTAGCGGGAGGTATGAGCAGTTCTTC. Protein product: CASSPWTSGRYEQFF.

The chain has TRBV18 and TRBJ1-4; D call uncertain. Trimming stripped 1 base from V and 8 bases from J, with 8 bases between. The length of the CDR3 is 13 residues. Germline CDR1 reads KGHSH; CDR2 reads LQKENI. In DNA, the CDR3 is TGTGCCAGCTCACCACGGGAATGGGAAAAACTGTTTTTT. Translated, it gives CASSPREWEKLFF.

This clonotype has a handful of counts. V and J are TRBV13 and TRBJ2-7; D gene ambiguous. This CDR3 contains 15 residues. V was pared by 1 base and J by 4 bases, with 14 bases between. The germline V gene has CDR1 PRHDT and CDR2 FYEKMQ (reference sequence). The CDR3 DNA reads as TGTGCCAGCAGCTTAGCCACCCATGGAGTGTACGAGCAGTACTTC. Its protein is CASSLATHGVYEQYF.

This clonotype was seen a few times. CDR3: CASSKTAIQYF. The DNA of the CDR3 is TGTGCCAGCAGCAAAACAGCTATTCAGTACTTC. V is TRBV12-3 or TRBV12-4 and J is TRBJ2-4; unclear D gene. There are 11 residues in the CDR3. V lost 6 bases and J lost 10, with 10 bases in between.

V and J are TRBV6-5 and TRBJ2-1; 7 nucleotides line up with TRBD2. V trimming: 6 bases; J trimming: 10 bases; junction bases outside the gene matches: 12. The CDR3 consists of 14 residues. The germline V gene encodes CDR1 MNHEY and CDR2 SVGAGI. CDR3 sequence reads: CASRDPGRYHEQFF. The CDR3 DNA reads as TGTGCCAGCAGGGACCCCGGGAGGTACCACGAGCAGTTCTTC.

This CDR3 is CASSYSFIGDGYNEQFF. DNA of the CDR3: TGTGCCAGCAGTTATAGCTTCATTGGGGACGGGTACAATGAGCAGTTCTTC. This chain joins TRBV6-2 or TRBV6-3 and TRBJ2-1, with D possibly called TRBD1 or TRBD2 (5 bases each). This CDR3 has 17 amino acids. In germline, CDR1 is MNHEY, CDR2 SVGEGT. Trimming took off 3 bases at V and 4 bases at J, with 19 bases between the two ends.

The sample holds one count of this clonotype. The CDR3 loop is CASSIVGTGIYNEQFF. The CDR3 DNA reads as TGTGCCAGTAGTATAGTGGGGACAGGTATCTACAATGAGCAGTTCTTC. J is TRBJ2-1 and V is TRBV19; 8 nucleotides match TRBD1. V lost 1 base, J lost 3 bases, and 5 bases stayed unmatched. The germline CDR1 and CDR2 sequences are LNHDA and SQIVND (reference sequence). The CDR3 is 16 residues long. Complete variable domain (other parts from reference TRBV19 and TRBJ2-1): DGGITQSPKYLFRKEGQNVTLSCEQNLNHDAMYWYRQDPGQGLRLIYYSQIVNDFQKGDIAEGYSVSREKKESFPLTVTSAQKNPTAFYLCASSIVGTGIYNEQFFGPGTRLTVL.

The gene calls are TRBV6-6 and TRBJ2-5, with TRBD2 matching over 8 bases. Germline trimming cut 3 bases from V and 2 bases from J; bases unmatched to any gene: 8. The CDR3 spans 16 residues. The germline V gene encodes CDR1 MNHNY and CDR2 SVGAGI (reference sequence). The CDR3 DNA sequence: TGTGCCAGCAGTTATCGTAACGGGGGGGTTCAAGAGACCCAGTACTTC. This encodes CASSYRNGGVQETQYF.

This clonotype has just one count. The chain joins TRBV3-1 to TRBJ2-1, with D perhaps matching TRBD1 (5 bases). This CDR3 has 19 residues. V lost 0 bases and J lost 0, with 18 bases in between. Germline-derived CDR1 and CDR2 are LGHDT and YNNKEL (reference sequence). The CDR3 loop reads CASSQEIQGSSSSYNEQFF. CDR3 DNA: TGTGCCAGCAGCCAAGAAATTCAGGGCTCCTCGAGCTCCTACAATGAGCAGTTCTTC.

The chain employs TRBV12-3 or TRBV12-4 and TRBJ2-3; D unresolved. Trimming removed 2 bases at V and 5 bases at J, with 14 bases between. This CDR3 contains 15 residues. The CDR3 sequence is CASSLYNGPGDTQYF. The CDR3 DNA reads TGTGCCAGCAGTTTATACAACGGTCCAGGAGATACGCAGTATTTT.

The rearrangement links TRBV4-2 to TRBJ2-1; D is unclear. Germline V gene sequence: CDR1 LGHNA, CDR2 YNFKEQ. Trimming took off 5 bases at V and 8 bases at J, with 13 bases between the two ends. The CDR3 covers 13 residues. The CDR3 protein is CASSSKPEDEQFF. The CDR3, as DNA: TGTGCCAGCAGCTCAAAACCAGAGGATGAGCAGTTCTTC.

The chain employs TRBV3-1 and TRBJ2-3; no clear D gene. The V end was cut by 7 bases, the J end by 3 bases, with 11 bases between. This CDR3 has 13 residues. CDR1 and CDR2 from the germline V gene are LGHDT and YNNKEL (reference sequence). The CDR3 protein is CASTHPKTDTQYF. The CDR3 bases are TGTGCCAGCACCCACCCGAAAACAGATACGCAGTATTTT.

This chain links TRBV7-3 with TRBJ2-1; D is perhaps TRBD2 (6 bases). The germline V and J ends were trimmed by 1 base and 0 bases, with 13 bases remaining between them. Germline V lookup: CDR1 SGHTA, CDR2 FQGTGA. The CDR3 contains 17 residues. The CDR3 sequence is CASSLNPGTPSYNEQFF. CDR3 in DNA: TGTGCCAGCAGCTTAAATCCCGGGACTCCCTCCTACAATGAGCAGTTCTTC. The full variable domain, in which reference TRBV7-3 and TRBJ2-1 provide the parts outside the CDR3, is GAGVSQTPSNKVTEKGKYVELRCDPISGHTALYWYRQSLGQGPEFLIYFQGTGAADDSGLPNDRFFAVRPEGSVSTLKIQRTERGDSAVYLCASSLNPGTPSYNEQFFGPGTRLTVL.

The chain uses TRBV10-3 and TRBJ2-3, with D unresolved. CDR1 is ENHRY and CDR2 is SYGVKD in the germline V gene. Trimming pared 5 bases from V and 0 bases from J, leaving 15 bases between. This CDR3 is built from 16 residues. The CDR3 here is CAISPRVETSTDTQYF. The CDR3, as DNA: TGTGCCATCAGTCCTAGGGTGGAGACTAGCACAGATACGCAGTATTTT.

DNA for the CDR3: TGCAGCGGGAGGCTGGATGATACGCAGTATTTT. This translates into CSGRLDDTQYF. This chain links TRBV29-1 with TRBJ2-3; D is possibly TRBD2 (5 bases). The length of the CDR3 is 11 residues. With 7 bases removed from V and 6 bases from J, the gap between germline ends came to 11 bases. Germline V CDR1 and CDR2: SQVTM, ANQGSEA.